This T cell receptor (beta chain) was documented in a study of shared clonotypes between healthy human individuals. Authors' data handling: ImmunoSEQ supplied junction-only sequences lacking quality scores, so filtering was different. Assay used: immunoSEQ multiplex PCR; TCRdb lists only in-frame clones, some missing. That table supplies the V and J calls and clone size; D and trimming were determined from the DNA. The repertoire holds some 1,600,000 clones, approximately 98% seen once, with 0.4% to 0.45% in the top ten. Germline CDR1 is SQVTM and CDR2 is ANQGSEA. Trimming took 7 bases from V and 0 from J, leaving 10 bases between them. The CDR3 loop spans 13 amino acids.

V and J are TRBV29-1 and TRBJ2-1; D is perhaps TRBD2 (5 bases). This sequence was found in a man under 40 in good health. Sequenced material: naive CD4+ T cells sorted from blood. Sample subset: CD45RA+ positively selected. CDR3 nucleotide sequence: TGCAGCGGCCGTCGGGACTCCTACAATGAGCAGTTCTTC. Protein product: CSGRRDSYNEQFF.